This passage covers 5 T cell receptor beta chains from one sample sequenced in a study of PD-1 blockade in classical Hodgkin lymphoma. Every one of the patients relapsed after autologous stem cell transplantation (brentuximab vedotin exposure was variable). This table comes from immunoSEQ multiplex PCR, and its TCRdb copy is limited to in-frame clones, with some not included. The table has about 39,000 clones, about 90% seen once. Sequenced material: peripheral blood mononuclear cells (PBMCs), taken at baseline. The source of these receptors is a human donor with classical Hodgkin lymphoma.

The chain joins TRBV28 to TRBJ2-7, with 8 bases identical to TRBD1. The CDR3 spans 14 residues. Per the germline V gene, CDR1 is MDHEN and CDR2 is SYDVKM. J lost 2 bases, V lost 6 bases, and 6 bases had no gene match. CDR3 coding DNA: TGTGCCAGCAGCGGGACAGGCCTAACCTACGAGCAGTACTTC. Residues: CASSGTGLTYEQYF.

The gene calls are TRBV5-4 and TRBJ2-2; 7 nucleotides agree with TRBD2. V gave up 4 bases and J gave up 9 bases; unmatched junction bases: 9. The CDR3 runs to 14 residues. The V gene's germline CDR1 is SGHNT and CDR2 YYREEE (reference sequence). CDR3 bases: TGTGCCAGCAGCCGGACTAGGCTGACGCGGGAGCTGTTTTTT. As protein: CASSRTRLTRELFF. The full variable domain, its missing parts supplied by reference TRBV5-4 and TRBJ2-2, is ETGVTQSPTHLIKTRGQQVTLRCSSQSGHNTVSWYQQALGQGPQFIFQYYREEENGRGNFPPRFSGLQFPNYSSELNVNALELDDSALYLCASSRTRLTRELFFGEGSRLTVL.

The gene calls are TRBV28 and TRBJ1-5, with D perhaps TRBD1 (5 bases). This CDR3 comprises 15 residues. The germline gives CDR1 MDHEN, CDR2 SYDVKM. V was cut by 6 bases and J by 0 bases, with 12 bases left in between. The CDR3 protein is CASSPQGRSNQPQHF. DNA of the CDR3: TGTGCCAGCAGCCCCCAGGGACGTAGCAATCAGCCCCAGCATTTT. The entire variable domain, with the rest obtained from reference TRBV28 and TRBJ1-5, is as follows: DVKVTQSSRYLVKRTGEKVFLECVQDMDHENMFWYRQDPGLGLRLIYFSYDVKMKEKGDIPEGYSVSREKKERFSLILESASTNQTSMYLCASSPQGRSNQPQHFGDGTRLSIL.

The chain carries TRBV6-1 and TRBJ2-1; no definite D call. V gave up 1 base and J gave up 2 bases, with 12 bases separating them. Germline V lookup: CDR1 MNHNS, CDR2 SASEGT. The CDR3 sequence is 16 residues long. The CDR3 spells CASSEGVAGPYNEQFF. CDR3 DNA: TGTGCCAGCAGTGAAGGTGTAGCAGGCCCCTACAATGAGCAGTTCTTC.

This clone appeared once. The CDR3 DNA sequence: TGTGCCAGCAGCCAAGCGACGGCTGGAAACACCATATATTTT. Amino acid sequence: CASSQATAGNTIYF. The chain recombines TRBV4-2 with TRBJ1-3; D is ambiguous. CDR1 and CDR2 from the germline V gene are LGHNA and YNFKEQ. CDR3 length: 14 amino acids. The V end was cut by 1 base, the J end by 2 bases, with 6 bases between.